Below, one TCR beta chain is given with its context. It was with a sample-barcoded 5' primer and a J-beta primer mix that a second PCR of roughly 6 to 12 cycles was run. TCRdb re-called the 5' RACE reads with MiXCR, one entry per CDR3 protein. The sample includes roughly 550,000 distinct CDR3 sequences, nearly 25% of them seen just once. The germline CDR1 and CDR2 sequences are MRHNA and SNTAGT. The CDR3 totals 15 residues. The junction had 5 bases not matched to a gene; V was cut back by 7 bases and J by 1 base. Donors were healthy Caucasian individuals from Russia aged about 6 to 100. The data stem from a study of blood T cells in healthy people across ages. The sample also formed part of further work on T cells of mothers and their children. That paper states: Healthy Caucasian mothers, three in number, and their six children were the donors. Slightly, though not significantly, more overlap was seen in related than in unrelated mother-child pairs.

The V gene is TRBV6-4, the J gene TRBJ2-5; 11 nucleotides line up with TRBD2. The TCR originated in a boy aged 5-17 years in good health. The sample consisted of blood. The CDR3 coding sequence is TGTGCCAGCAATACTAGCGGGGGAGTCCAAGAGACCCAGTACTTC. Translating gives CASNTSGGVQETQYF.